Described below is a single T cell receptor (beta chain) sequence and its context. This specimen comes from a study of T-cell reconstitution after alpha-beta-depleted transplantation in children. Preparation of the TCRbeta library used unique molecular identifiers. MiXCR, run by TCRdb on the PCR reads, gives a single entry per CDR3 protein. The table includes 900,000 or so distinct CDR3 sequences, about 15% detected once. V was pared by 8 bases and J by 7 bases, with 21 bases between. The CDR3 runs to 15 residues. Germline assignment: CDR1 SNHLY and CDR2 FYNNEI. Sequencing used PBMCs, mostly from graft donor cells, obtained 360 days after TCRalphabeta/CD19-depleted stem cell transplant. This TCR derives from a male patient between 10 and 17 years old who had a stem cell transplant for acute lymphoblastic leukemia, so the T cells may come from the graft donor. The chain uses TRBV2 and TRBJ2-1; the D call may be TRBD1 or TRBD2 (5 bases each). For the CDR3, the DNA is TGTGCCAGCCTTCCGGGGCCTGTAGCTGGGAATGAGCAGTTCTTC. The encoded protein is CASLPGPVAGNEQFF. The full variable domain, in which reference TRBV2 and TRBJ2-1 provide the parts outside the CDR3, is EPEVTQTPSHQVTQMGQEVILRCVPISNHLYFYWYRQILGQKVEFLVSFYNNEISEKSEIFDDQFSVERPDGSNFTLKIRSTKLEDSAMYFCASLPGPVAGNEQFFGPGTRLTVL.